This TCR beta chain was sequenced during a study of CD8+ T cells in alopecia areata. Germline V CDR1 and CDR2: SGHNT, YYREEE (reference sequence). V shed 3 bases and J 4 bases; nucleotides not matched to a gene: 8. The CDR3 totals 15 residues. Overall study results and limits: TCR sharing was clearer in mice than between patients, perhaps partly owing to patient HLA diversity.

This clone was observed a single time. Its antigen remains unidentified. Investigators isolated RNA and reverse transcribed it into cDNA to act as the sequencing template. Using immunoSEQ multiplex PCR, the repertoire was profiled, and TCRdb retains in-frame clones only, with some absent. The table records 150,000 to 200,000 clones, around 64% of them present only once. The receptor was isolated from a human donor with alopecia areata. The sample consisted of CD8+ T cells sorted from blood, taken at week 0. The chain has TRBV5-4 and TRBJ2-5, with 8 bases aligning to TRBD2. This chain's CDR3 is CASSSPGLEGETQYF. The CDR3 nucleotides read TGTGCCAGCAGCTCTCCGGGACTAGAGGGAGAGACCCAGTACTTC.